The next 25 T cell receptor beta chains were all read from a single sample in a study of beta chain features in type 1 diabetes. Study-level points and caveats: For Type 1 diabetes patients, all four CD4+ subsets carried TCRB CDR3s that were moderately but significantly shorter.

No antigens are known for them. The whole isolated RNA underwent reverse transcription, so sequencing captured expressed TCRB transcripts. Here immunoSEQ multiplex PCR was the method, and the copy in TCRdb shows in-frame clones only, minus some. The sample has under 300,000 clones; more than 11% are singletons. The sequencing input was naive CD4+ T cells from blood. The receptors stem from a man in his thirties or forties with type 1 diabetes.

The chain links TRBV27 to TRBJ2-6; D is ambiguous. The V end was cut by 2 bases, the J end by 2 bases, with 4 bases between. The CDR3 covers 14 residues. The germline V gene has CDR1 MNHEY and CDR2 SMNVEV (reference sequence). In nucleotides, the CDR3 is TGTGCCAGCAGTTTACGGGCTGGGGCCAACGTCCTGACTTTC. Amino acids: CASSLRAGANVLTF.

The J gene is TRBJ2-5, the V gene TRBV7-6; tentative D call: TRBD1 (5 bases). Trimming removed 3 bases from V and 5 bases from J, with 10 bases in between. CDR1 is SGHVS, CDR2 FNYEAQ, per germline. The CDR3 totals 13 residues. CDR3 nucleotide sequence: TGTGCCAGCAGCTTTCAGGGCGCGGAGACCCAGTACTTC. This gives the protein CASSFQGAETQYF.

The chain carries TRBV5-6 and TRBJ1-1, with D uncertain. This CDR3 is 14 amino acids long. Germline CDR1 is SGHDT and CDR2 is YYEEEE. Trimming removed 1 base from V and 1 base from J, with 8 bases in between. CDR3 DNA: TGTGCCAGCAGCTTGATGGGCTCGAACACTGAAGCTTTCTTT. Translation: CASSLMGSNTEAFF.

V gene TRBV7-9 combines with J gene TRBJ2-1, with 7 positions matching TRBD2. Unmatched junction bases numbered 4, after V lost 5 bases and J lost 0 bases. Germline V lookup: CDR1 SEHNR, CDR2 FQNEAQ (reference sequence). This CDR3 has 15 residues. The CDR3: CASSRGGPSYNEQFF. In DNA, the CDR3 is TGTGCCAGCAGCCGGGGAGGGCCCTCCTACAATGAGCAGTTCTTC. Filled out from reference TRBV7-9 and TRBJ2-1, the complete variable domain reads DTGVSQNPRHKITKRGQNVTFRCDPISEHNRLYWYRQTLGQGPEFLTYFQNEAQLEKSRLLSDRFSAERPKGSFSTLEIQRTEQGDSAMYLCASSRGGPSYNEQFFGPGTRLTVL.

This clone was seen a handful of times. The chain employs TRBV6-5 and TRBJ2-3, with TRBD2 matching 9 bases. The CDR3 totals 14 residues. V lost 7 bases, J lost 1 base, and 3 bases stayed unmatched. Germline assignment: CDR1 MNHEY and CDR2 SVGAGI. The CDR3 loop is CASKGLAGTDTQYF. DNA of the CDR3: TGTGCCAGCAAGGGACTAGCTGGCACAGATACGCAGTATTTT.

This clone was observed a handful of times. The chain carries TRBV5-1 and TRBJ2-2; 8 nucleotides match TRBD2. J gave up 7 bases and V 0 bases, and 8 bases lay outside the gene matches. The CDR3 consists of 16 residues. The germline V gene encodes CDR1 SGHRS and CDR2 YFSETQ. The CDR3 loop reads CASSLATAGGSGELFF. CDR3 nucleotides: TGCGCCAGCAGCTTGGCGACGGCGGGAGGAAGCGGGGAGCTGTTTTTT.

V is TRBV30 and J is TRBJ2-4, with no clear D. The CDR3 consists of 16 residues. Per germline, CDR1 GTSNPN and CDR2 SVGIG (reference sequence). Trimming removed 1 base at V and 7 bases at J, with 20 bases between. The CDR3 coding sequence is TGTGCCTGGAGTGAAGGAGACTCCACGGCGCGGAACATTCAGTACTTC. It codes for CAWSEGDSTARNIQYF.

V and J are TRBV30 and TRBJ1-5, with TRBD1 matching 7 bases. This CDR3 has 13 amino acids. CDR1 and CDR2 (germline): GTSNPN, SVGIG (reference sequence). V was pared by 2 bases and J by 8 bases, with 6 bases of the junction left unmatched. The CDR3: CAWSSGGPKPQHF. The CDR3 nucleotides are TGTGCCTGGAGTTCAGGGGGGCCCAAGCCCCAGCATTTT.

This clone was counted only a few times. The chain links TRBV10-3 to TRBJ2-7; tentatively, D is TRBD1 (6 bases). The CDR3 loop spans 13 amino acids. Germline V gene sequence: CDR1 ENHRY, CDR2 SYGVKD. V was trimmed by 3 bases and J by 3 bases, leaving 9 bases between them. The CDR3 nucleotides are TGTGCCATCAGTGACCTAGGGGGCTACGAGCAGTACTTC. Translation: CAISDLGGYEQYF.

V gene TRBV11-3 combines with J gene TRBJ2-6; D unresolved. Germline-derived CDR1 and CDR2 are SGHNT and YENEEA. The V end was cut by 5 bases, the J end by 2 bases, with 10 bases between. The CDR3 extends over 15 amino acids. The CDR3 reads CASSLNVAGANVLTF. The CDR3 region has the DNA TGTGCCAGCAGCCTCAATGTAGCTGGGGCCAACGTCCTGACTTTC.

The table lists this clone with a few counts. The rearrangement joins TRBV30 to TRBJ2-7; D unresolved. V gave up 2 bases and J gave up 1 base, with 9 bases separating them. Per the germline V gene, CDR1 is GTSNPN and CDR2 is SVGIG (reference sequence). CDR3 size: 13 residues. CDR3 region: CAWSRGGSYEQYF. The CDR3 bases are TGTGCCTGGAGTCGAGGCGGATCCTACGAGCAGTACTTC.

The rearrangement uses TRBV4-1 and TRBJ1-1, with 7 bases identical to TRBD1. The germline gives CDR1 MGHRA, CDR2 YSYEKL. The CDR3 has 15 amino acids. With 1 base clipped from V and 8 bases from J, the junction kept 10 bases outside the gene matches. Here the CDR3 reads CASSQVAGGVGEAFF. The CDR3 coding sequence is TGCGCCAGCAGCCAAGTAGCAGGGGGAGTGGGAGAAGCTTTCTTT.

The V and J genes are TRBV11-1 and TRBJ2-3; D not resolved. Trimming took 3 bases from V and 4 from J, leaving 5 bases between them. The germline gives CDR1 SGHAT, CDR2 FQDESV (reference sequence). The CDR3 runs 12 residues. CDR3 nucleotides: TGTGCCAGCAGCTTCGGGTCAGATACGCAGTATTTT. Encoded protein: CASSFGSDTQYF.

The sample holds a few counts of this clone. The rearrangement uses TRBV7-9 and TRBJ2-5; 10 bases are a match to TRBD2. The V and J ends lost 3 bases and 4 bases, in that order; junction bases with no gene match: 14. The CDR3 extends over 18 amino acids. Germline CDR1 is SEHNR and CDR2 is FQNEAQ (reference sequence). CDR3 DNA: TGTGCCAGCAGCTTTCACGGGACTAGCGAGTCGCGGCGAGAGACCCAGTACTTC. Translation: CASSFHGTSESRRETQYF.

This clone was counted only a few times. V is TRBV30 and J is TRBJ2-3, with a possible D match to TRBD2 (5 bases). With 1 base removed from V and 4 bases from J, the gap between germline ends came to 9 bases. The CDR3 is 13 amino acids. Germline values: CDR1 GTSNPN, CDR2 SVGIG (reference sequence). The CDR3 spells CAWSEARADTQYF. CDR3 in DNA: TGTGCCTGGAGTGAGGCGCGGGCAGATACGCAGTATTTT.

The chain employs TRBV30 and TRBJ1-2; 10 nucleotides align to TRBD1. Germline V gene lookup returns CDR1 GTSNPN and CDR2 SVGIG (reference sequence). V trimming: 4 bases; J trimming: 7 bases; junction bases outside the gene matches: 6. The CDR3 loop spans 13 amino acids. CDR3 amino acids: CAWISGTGVGYTF. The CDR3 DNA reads TGTGCCTGGATAAGTGGGACAGGGGTTGGCTACACCTTC.

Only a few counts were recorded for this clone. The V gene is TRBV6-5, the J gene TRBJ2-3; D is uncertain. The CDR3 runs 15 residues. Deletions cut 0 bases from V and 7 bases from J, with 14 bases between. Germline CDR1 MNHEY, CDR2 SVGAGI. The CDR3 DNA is TGTGCCAGCAGTTACTCGAGGATAAGTTCGAATACGCAGTATTTT. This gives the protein CASSYSRISSNTQYF.

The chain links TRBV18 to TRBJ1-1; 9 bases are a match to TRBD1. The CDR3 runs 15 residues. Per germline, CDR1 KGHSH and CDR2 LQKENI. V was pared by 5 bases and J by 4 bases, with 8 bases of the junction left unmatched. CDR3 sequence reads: CASSSWDRASTEAFF. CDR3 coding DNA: TGTGCCAGCTCAAGCTGGGACAGGGCGAGCACTGAAGCTTTCTTT.

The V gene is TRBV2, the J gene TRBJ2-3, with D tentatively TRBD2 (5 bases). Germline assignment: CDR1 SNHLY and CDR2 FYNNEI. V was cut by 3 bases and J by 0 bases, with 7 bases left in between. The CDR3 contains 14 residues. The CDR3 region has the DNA TGTGCCAGCAGTGATGACTACAGCACAGATACGCAGTATTTT. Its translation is CASSDDYSTDTQYF.

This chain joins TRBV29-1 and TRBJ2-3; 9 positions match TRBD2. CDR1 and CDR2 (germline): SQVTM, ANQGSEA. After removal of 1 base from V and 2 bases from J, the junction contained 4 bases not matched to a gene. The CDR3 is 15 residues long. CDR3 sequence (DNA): TGCAGCGTTGAAGCCCCTAGCGGGAACACAGATACGCAGTATTTT. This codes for CSVEAPSGNTDTQYF.

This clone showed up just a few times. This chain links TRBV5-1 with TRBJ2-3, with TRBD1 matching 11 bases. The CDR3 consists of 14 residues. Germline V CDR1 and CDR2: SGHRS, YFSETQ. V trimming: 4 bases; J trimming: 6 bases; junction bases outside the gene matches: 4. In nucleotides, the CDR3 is TGCGCCAGCAGCAAGGACAGGGGGCGGGATACGCAGTATTTT. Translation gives CASSKDRGRDTQYF.

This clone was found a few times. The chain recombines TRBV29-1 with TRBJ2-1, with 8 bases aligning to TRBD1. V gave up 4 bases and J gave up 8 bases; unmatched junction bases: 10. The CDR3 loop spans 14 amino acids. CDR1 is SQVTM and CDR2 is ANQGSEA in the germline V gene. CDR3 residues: CSVGRQGAIDEQFF. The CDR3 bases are TGCAGCGTTGGTAGGCAGGGGGCTATCGATGAGCAGTTCTTC.

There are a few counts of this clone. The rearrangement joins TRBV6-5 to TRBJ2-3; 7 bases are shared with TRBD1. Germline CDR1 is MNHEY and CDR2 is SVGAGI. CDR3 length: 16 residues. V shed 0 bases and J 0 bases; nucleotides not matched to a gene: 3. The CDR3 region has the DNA TGTGCCAGCAGTTACTCGGACAGGCGAAGCACAGATACGCAGTATTTT. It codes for CASSYSDRRSTDTQYF.

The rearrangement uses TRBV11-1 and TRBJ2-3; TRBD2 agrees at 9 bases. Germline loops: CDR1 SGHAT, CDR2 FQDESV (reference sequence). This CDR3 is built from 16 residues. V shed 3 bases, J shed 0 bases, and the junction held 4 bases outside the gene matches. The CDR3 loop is CASSFLAGFSTDTQYF. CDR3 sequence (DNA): TGTGCCAGCAGCTTCCTAGCGGGATTCAGCACAGATACGCAGTATTTT.

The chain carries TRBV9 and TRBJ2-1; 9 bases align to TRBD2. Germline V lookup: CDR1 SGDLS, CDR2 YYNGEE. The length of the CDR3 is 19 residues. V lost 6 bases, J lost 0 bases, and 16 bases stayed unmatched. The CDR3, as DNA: TGTGCCAGCAACCGGGCGACTAGCGGTGGCCCCTTCTCCTACAATGAGCAGTTCTTC. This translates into CASNRATSGGPFSYNEQFF. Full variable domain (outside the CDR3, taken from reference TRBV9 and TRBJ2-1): DSGVTQTPKHLITATGQRVTLRCSPRSGDLSVYWYQQSLDQGLQFLIQYYNGEERAKGNILERFSAQQFPDLHSELNLSSLELGDSALYFCASNRATSGGPFSYNEQFFGPGTRLTVL.